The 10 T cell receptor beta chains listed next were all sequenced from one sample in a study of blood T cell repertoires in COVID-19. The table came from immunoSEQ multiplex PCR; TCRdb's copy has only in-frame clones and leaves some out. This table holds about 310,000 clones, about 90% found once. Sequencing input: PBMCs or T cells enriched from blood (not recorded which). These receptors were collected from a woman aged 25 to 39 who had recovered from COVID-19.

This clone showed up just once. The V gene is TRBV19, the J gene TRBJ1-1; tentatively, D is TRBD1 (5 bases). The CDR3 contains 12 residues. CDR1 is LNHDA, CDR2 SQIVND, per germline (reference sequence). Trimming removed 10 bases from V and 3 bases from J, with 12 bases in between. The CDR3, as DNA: TGTGCCACCAGGGATGCGGACACTGAAGCTTTCTTT. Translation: CATRDADTEAFF.

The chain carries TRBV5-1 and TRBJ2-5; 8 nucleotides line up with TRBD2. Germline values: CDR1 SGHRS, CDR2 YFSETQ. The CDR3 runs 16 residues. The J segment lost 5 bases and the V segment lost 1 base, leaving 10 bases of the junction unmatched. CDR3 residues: CASSLLSAGGGETQYF. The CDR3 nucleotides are TGCGCCAGCAGCTTGCTCTCGGCGGGAGGAGGGGAGACCCAGTACTTC.

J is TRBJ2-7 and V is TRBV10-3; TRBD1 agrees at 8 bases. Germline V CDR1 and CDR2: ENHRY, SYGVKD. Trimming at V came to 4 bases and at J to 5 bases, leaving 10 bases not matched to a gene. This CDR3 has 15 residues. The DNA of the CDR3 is TGTGCCATCAGTGGGGGACAGGAAGGGCTCAACGAGCAGTACTTC. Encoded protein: CAISGGQEGLNEQYF.

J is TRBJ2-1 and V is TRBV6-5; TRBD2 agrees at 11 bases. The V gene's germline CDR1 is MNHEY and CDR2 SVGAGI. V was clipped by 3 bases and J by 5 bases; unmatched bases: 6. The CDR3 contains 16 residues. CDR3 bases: TGTGCCAGCAGTTATTCCCGACTAGCGGGAAACAATGAGCAGTTCTTC. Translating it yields CASSYSRLAGNNEQFF.

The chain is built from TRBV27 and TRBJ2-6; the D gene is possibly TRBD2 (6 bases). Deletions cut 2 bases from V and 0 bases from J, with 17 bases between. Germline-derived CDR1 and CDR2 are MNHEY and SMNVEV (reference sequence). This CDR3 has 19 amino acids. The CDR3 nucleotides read TGTGCCAGCAGTTTAGAGCGCGGGGACCCCTTCTCTGGGGCCAACGTCCTGACTTTC. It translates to CASSLERGDPFSGANVLTF.

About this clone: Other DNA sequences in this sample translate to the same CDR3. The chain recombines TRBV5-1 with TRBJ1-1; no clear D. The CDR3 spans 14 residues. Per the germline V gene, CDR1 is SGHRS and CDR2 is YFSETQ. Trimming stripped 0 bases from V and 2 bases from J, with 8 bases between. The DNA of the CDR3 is TGCGCCAGCAGCTTGGGGCGGGCAAACACTGAAGCTTTCTTT. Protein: CASSLGRANTEAFF.

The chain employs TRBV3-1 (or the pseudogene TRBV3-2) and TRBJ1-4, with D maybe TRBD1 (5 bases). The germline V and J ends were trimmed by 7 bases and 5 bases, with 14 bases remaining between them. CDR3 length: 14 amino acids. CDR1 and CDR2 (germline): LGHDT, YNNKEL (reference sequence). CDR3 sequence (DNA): TGTGCCAGCAATCTGGGACTGCTGAATGAAAAACTGTTTTTT. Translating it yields CASNLGLLNEKLFF.

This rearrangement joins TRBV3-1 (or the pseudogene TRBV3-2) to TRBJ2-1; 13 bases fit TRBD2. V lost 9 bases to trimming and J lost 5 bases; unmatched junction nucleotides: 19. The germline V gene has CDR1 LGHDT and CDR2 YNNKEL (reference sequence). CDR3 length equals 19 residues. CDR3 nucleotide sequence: TGTGCCAGGGGGGCGACCGGGACTAGCGGGAACCCTCCTCACAATGAGCAGTTCTTC. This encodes CARGATGTSGNPPHNEQFF.

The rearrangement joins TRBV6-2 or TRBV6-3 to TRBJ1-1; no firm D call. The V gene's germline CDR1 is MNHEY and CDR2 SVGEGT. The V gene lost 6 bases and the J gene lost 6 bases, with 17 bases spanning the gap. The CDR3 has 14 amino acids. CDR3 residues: CASSPGDRLAEAFF. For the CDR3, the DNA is TGTGCCAGCAGCCCCGGAGACCGCCTCGCTGAAGCTTTCTTT.

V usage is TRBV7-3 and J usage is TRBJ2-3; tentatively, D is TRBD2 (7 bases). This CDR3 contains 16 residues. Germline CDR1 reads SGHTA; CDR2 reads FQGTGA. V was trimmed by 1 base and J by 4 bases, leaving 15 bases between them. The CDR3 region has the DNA TGTGCCAGCAGCTTAATAGGGGGGGCTCCGGCAGATACGCAGTATTTT. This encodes CASSLIGGAPADTQYF.